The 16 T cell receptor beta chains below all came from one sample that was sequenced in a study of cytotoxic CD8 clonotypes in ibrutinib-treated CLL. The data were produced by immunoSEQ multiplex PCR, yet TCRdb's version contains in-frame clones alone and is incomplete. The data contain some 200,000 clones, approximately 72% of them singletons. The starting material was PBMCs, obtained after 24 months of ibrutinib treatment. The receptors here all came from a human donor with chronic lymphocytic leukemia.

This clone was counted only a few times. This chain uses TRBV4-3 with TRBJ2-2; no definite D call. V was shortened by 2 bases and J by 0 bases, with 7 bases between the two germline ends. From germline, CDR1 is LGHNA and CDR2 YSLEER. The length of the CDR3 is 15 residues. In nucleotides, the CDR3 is TGCGCCAGCAGCCAAACAGTGGCGAACACCGGGGAGCTGTTTTTT. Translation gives CASSQTVANTGELFF.

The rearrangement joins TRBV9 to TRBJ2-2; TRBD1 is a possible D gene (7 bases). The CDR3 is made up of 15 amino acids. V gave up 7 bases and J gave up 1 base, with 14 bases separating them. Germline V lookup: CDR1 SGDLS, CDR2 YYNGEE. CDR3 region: CASHGGQQNTGELFF. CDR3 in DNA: TGTGCCAGCCACGGGGGACAGCAGAACACCGGGGAGCTGTTTTTT.

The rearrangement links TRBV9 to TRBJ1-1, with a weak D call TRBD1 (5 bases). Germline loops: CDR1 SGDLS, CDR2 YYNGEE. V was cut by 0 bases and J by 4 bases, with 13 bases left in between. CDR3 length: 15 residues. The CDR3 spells CASSVGSGVATEAFF. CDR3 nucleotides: TGTGCCAGCAGCGTAGGGTCGGGGGTGGCCACTGAAGCTTTCTTT.

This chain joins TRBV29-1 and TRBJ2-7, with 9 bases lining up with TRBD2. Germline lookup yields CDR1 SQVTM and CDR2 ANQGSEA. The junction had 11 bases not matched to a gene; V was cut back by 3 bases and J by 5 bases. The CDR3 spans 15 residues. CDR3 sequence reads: CSVEGVAGVVNEQYF. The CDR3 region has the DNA TGCAGCGTTGAGGGGGTAGCGGGAGTTGTGAACGAGCAGTACTTC.

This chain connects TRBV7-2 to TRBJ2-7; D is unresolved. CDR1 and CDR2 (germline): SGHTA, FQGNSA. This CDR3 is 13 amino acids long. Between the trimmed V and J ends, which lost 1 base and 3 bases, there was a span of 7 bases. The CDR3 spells CASSLVVRYEQYF. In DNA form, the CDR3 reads TGTGCCAGCAGCTTAGTCGTCCGCTACGAGCAGTACTTC.

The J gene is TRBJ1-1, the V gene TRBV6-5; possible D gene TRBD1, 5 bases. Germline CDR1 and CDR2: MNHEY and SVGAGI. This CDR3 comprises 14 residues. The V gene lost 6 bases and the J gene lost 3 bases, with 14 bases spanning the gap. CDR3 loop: CASRLQAMHTEAFF. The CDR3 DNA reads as TGTGCCAGCAGATTACAGGCGATGCACACTGAAGCTTTCTTT.

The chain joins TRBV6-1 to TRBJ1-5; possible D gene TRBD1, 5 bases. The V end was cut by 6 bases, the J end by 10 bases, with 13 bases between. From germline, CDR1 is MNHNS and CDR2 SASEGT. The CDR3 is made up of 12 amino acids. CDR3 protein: CASRQVTIPQHF. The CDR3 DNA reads TGTGCCAGCAGACAGGTCACTATTCCCCAGCATTTT.

The CDR3 spells CASSFGGRTGETQYF. As DNA, the CDR3 is TGTGCCAGCAGTTTTGGCGGGAGGACAGGAGAGACCCAGTACTTC. J is TRBJ2-5 and V is TRBV28; perhaps TRBD2 as D (8 bases). CDR1 and CDR2 (germline): MDHEN, SYDVKM. The CDR3 covers 15 residues. The V end lost 3 bases, the J end lost 4 bases, and 15 bases lay between the germline ends.

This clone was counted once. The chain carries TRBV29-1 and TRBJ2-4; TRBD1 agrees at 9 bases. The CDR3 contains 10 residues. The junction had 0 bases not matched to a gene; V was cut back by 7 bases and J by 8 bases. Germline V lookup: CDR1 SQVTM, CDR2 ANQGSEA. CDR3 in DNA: TGCAGCGGACAGGGGGACATTCAGTACTTC. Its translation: CSGQGDIQYF.

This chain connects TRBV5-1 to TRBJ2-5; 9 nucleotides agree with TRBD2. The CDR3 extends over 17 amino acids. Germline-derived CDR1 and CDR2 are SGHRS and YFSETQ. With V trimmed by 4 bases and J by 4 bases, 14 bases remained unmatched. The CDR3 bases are TGCGCCAGCAGCGACTACCGTAGCGGGAGTTGGCTAGAGACCCAGTACTTC. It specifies CASSDYRSGSWLETQYF.

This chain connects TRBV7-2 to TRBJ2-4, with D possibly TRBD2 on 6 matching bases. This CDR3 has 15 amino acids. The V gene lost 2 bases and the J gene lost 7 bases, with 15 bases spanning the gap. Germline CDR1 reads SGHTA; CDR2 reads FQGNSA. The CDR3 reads CASSLSPPGGNIQYF. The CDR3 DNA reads TGTGCCAGCAGCTTATCCCCGCCAGGAGGGAACATTCAGTACTTC. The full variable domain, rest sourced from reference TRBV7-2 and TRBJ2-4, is GAGVSQSPSNKVTEKGKDVELRCDPISGHTALYWYRQSLGQGLEFLIYFQGNSAPDKSGLPSDRFSAERTGGSVSTLTIQRTQQEDSAVYLCASSLSPPGGNIQYFGAGTRLSVL.

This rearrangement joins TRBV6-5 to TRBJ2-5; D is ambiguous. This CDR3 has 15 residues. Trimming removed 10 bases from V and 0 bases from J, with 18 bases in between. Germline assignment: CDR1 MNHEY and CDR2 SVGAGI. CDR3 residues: CATNPPGEHQETQYF. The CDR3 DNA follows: TGTGCCACCAACCCCCCCGGTGAACACCAAGAGACCCAGTACTTC.

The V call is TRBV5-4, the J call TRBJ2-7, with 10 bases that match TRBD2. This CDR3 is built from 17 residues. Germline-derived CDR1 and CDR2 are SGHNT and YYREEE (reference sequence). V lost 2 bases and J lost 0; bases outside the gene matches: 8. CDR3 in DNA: TGTGCCAGCAGCTTTCTAGCGGGAGTAGACCTCTCCTACGAGCAGTACTTC. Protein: CASSFLAGVDLSYEQYF.

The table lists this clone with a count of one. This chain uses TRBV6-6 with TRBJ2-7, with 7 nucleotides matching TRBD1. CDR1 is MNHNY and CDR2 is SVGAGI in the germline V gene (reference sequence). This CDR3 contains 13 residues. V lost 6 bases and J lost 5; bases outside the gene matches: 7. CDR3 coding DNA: TGTGCCAGCAGATCCGACAGGGAAGACGAGCAGTACTTC. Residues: CASRSDREDEQYF.

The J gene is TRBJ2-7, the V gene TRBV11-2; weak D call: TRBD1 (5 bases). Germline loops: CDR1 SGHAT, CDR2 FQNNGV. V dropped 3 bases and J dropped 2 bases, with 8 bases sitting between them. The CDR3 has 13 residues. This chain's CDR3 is CASSFDRAYEQYF. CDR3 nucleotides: TGTGCCAGCAGCTTTGACAGAGCCTACGAGCAGTACTTC.

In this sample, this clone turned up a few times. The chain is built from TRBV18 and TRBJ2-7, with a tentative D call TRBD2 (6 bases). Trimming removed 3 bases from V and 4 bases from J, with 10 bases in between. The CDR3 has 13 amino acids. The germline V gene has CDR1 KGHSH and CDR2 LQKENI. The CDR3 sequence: CASSPAGRYEQYF. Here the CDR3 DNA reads TGTGCCAGCTCACCGGCAGGGAGGTACGAGCAGTACTTC.